A single sample gave rise to the 29 T cell receptor beta chains below, sequenced in a study of T cells in localized non-small cell lung cancer. The repertoire was sequenced with immunoSEQ multiplex PCR; TCRdb's copy has only in-frame clones and lacks some. The repertoire consists of about 2,900 clones, with around 33% occurring once and the leading ten covering 9.3%. The source was normal lung tissue next to the tumor, collected before any cancer treatment. These receptors were obtained from a male donor older than 55 with stage I squamous cell lung carcinoma.

The chain recombines TRBV9 with TRBJ2-2; D is unclear. Trimming pared 4 bases from V and 5 bases from J, leaving 6 bases between. Germline V CDR1 and CDR2: SGDLS, YYNGEE. The CDR3 is 12 amino acids. This chain's CDR3 is CASSFGTGELFF. The CDR3 DNA follows: TGTGCCAGCAGCTTCGGGACCGGGGAGCTGTTTTTT.

This clone has just a few counts. The chain recombines TRBV28 with TRBJ1-1; 7 positions agree with TRBD1. This CDR3 spans 14 amino acids. J was trimmed by 4 bases and V by 3 bases; bases with no gene match: 5. Looked up from germline, CDR1 is MDHEN and CDR2 is SYDVKM. The CDR3 protein is CASSLTGQFTEAFF. The CDR3 DNA follows: TGTGCCAGCAGTTTGACAGGGCAATTCACTGAAGCTTTCTTT.

The rearrangement joins TRBV11-3 to TRBJ1-3; D not resolved. CDR3 length: 16 amino acids. V gave up 4 bases and J gave up 0 bases, with 13 bases separating them. Germline V CDR1 and CDR2: SGHNT, YENEEA. The CDR3 sequence is CASSSQTGSSGNTIYF. CDR3 nucleotides: TGTGCCAGCAGCTCCCAAACTGGGAGCTCTGGAAACACCATATATTTT.

The chain uses TRBV15 and TRBJ1-5; 7 bases fit TRBD1. Trimming removed 2 bases from V and 9 bases from J; junction bases left unmatched: 16. CDR3 length: 17 residues. Germline CDR1 and CDR2: LNHNV and YYDKDF (reference sequence). The CDR3 DNA is TGTGCCACCAGCAGACCGCAAGGACAGGCCGCTCTTTGGCCCCAGCATTTT. It is translated as CATSRPQGQAALWPQHF.

This chain joins TRBV30 and TRBJ2-7; D is perhaps TRBD2 (6 bases). In germline, CDR1 is GTSNPN, CDR2 SVGIG (reference sequence). The CDR3 loop spans 11 amino acids. V was pared by 3 bases and J by 6 bases, with 9 bases between. DNA for the CDR3: TGTGCCTGGAGCATGGGGGGCGAGCAGTACTTC. Translation: CAWSMGGEQYF.

This chain connects TRBV23-1 to TRBJ1-1, with 10 bases lining up with TRBD1. TRBV23-1 carries the ORF label, with uncertain function. The CDR3 totals 15 residues. V was pared by 2 bases and J by 7 bases, with 7 bases of the junction left unmatched. The CDR3 DNA sequence: TGCGCCAGCAGTCAAAGGAGGACAGGGGGAATTGAAGCTTTCTTT. It is translated as CASSQRRTGGIEAFF.

This clone turned up a few times. The rearrangement joins TRBV5-1 to TRBJ2-2; 7 bases are shared with TRBD1. The CDR3 is 16 residues long. CDR1 and CDR2 from the germline V gene are SGHRS and YFSETQ. Trimming at V came to 0 bases and at J to 4 bases, leaving 6 bases not matched to a gene. CDR3 sequence: CASSLAEGAVTGELFF. Written as DNA, the CDR3 is TGCGCCAGCAGCTTGGCCGAGGGGGCGGTCACCGGGGAGCTGTTTTTT. Full variable domain (rest looked up from reference TRBV5-1 and TRBJ2-2): KAGVTQTPRYLIKTRGQQVTLSCSPISGHRSVSWYQQTPGQGLQFLFEYFSETQRNKGNFPGRFSGRQFSNSRSEMNVSTLELGDSALYLCASSLAEGAVTGELFFGEGSRLTVL.

The chain employs TRBV15 and TRBJ1-5; a possible D gene is TRBD1 (6 bases). This CDR3 is built from 17 residues. Germline-derived CDR1 and CDR2 are LNHNV and YYDKDF (reference sequence). Trimming took 2 bases from V and 3 from J, leaving 17 bases between them. CDR3 in DNA: TGTGCCACCAGCAGAACCCACGACAGGACCAACAATCAGCCCCAGCATTTT. Protein sequence: CATSRTHDRTNNQPQHF.

This clone was seen a handful of times. The rearrangement uses TRBV11-3 and TRBJ2-3; 9 bases match TRBD2. This CDR3 contains 16 residues. V was pared by 5 bases and J by 4 bases, with 10 bases of the junction left unmatched. Looked up from germline, CDR1 is SGHNT and CDR2 is YENEEA. The CDR3 is CASSPQLAGGPDTQYF. The CDR3 DNA reads as TGTGCCAGCAGCCCTCAGTTGGCGGGGGGGCCAGATACGCAGTATTTT.

V gene TRBV19 combines with J gene TRBJ1-2, with unresolved D. With 3 bases removed from V and 1 base from J, the gap between germline ends came to 6 bases. CDR3 length: 13 residues. The germline V gene encodes CDR1 LNHDA and CDR2 SQIVND (reference sequence). The CDR3 region is CASSMGFNYGYTF. In nucleotides, the CDR3 is TGTGCCAGTAGTATGGGGTTTAACTATGGCTACACCTTC.

V is TRBV19 and J is TRBJ1-5; 8 bases are a match to TRBD1. V lost 10 bases and J lost 3; bases outside the gene matches: 8. Germline V gene data show CDR1 as LNHDA and CDR2 as SQIVND (reference sequence). The CDR3 consists of 14 residues. In nucleotides, the CDR3 is TGTGCCACCGCAGACAGGGGAGTCAATCAGCCCCAGCATTTT. Amino acids: CATADRGVNQPQHF.

This clone is labeled as medium-sized (0.01 to 0.1%). Written as DNA, the CDR3 is TGTGCCAGCAGCCCACTCGGGGAATCTGATAACTATGGCTACACCTTC. Translation gives CASSPLGESDNYGYTF. The rearrangement uses TRBV11-3 and TRBJ1-2; D gene uncertain. The V gene lost 5 bases and the J gene lost 1 base, with 17 bases spanning the gap. The CDR3 has 16 residues. From germline, CDR1 is SGHNT and CDR2 YENEEA.

This clone has only a few counts. The chain couples TRBV19 to TRBJ2-1; 8 nucleotides agree with TRBD2. The junction had 11 bases not matched to a gene; V was cut back by 5 bases and J by 5 bases. Germline CDR1 reads LNHDA; CDR2 reads SQIVND (reference sequence). CDR3 length: 16 amino acids. CDR3 DNA sequence: TGTGCCAGTAGTGGTATAGCGGGGACTGAACACAATGAGCAGTTCTTC. This encodes CASSGIAGTEHNEQFF.

The chain has TRBV29-1 and TRBJ2-7, with D tentatively TRBD1 (6 bases). Trimming removed 4 bases at V and 5 bases at J, with 12 bases between. The CDR3 runs 12 residues. The germline V gene has CDR1 SQVTM and CDR2 ANQGSEA. CDR3 DNA sequence: TGCAGCGTTGGTTTACAGGGACACGAGCAGTACTTC. It is translated as CSVGLQGHEQYF.

The rearrangement joins TRBV5-1 to TRBJ1-3; TRBD1 matches 8 bases. This CDR3 contains 15 residues. Germline V CDR1 and CDR2: SGHRS, YFSETQ. V dropped 4 bases and J dropped 9; count of bases not matched to a gene: 12. For the CDR3, the DNA is TGCGCCAGCAGCCCTGGACAGGGAGTAGAGAGCACCATATATTTT. It is translated as CASSPGQGVESTIYF. The variable domain in full, with the rest retrieved from reference TRBV5-1 and TRBJ1-3, is KAGVTQTPRYLIKTRGQQVTLSCSPISGHRSVSWYQQTPGQGLQFLFEYFSETQRNKGNFPGRFSGRQFSNSRSEMNVSTLELGDSALYLCASSPGQGVESTIYFGEGSWLTVV.

The chain links TRBV9 to TRBJ2-7; D gene unclear. CDR3 size: 12 residues. Germline values: CDR1 SGDLS, CDR2 YYNGEE. V was pared by 5 bases and J by 2 bases, with 8 bases between. The CDR3 protein is CASSVGTYEQYF. CDR3 nucleotides: TGTGCCAGCAGTGTGGGTACCTACGAGCAGTACTTC.

This clone has only a few counts. The genes are TRBV29-1 and TRBJ1-2, with D tentatively TRBD1 (5 bases). The CDR3 totals 13 residues. V was pared by 3 bases and J by 8 bases, with 16 bases between. The germline V gene encodes CDR1 SQVTM and CDR2 ANQGSEA. The CDR3 here is CSVDFTGFKGYTF. The CDR3 coding sequence is TGCAGCGTTGACTTTACAGGATTTAAGGGCTACACCTTC.

This clone is labeled large. This chain uses TRBV6-8 with TRBJ2-7, with D perhaps being TRBD1 or TRBD2 (5 bases each). Germline loops: CDR1 MNHGY, CDR2 SAAAGT. V was shortened by 6 bases and J by 3 bases, with 15 bases between the two germline ends. The CDR3 runs to 14 residues. CDR3 protein: CASSVVWGIYEQYF. CDR3 nucleotides: TGTGCCAGCAGCGTAGTGTGGGGGATCTACGAGCAGTACTTC.

By share, this clone counts as medium-sized. This sequence joins TRBV6-8 and TRBJ1-6; the D is unclear. V shed 2 bases and J shed 6 bases, with 11 bases lying between them. The CDR3 loop spans 15 amino acids. Germline values: CDR1 MNHGY, CDR2 SAAAGT. The DNA for the CDR3 is TGTGCCAGCAGTTACGATTCTGGACCTAATTCACCCCTCCACTTT. This encodes CASSYDSGPNSPLHF.

The CDR3 region has the DNA TGTGCCAGCAGTTACCCGGACAGGGGGATGAACACTGAAGCTTTCTTT. As protein: CASSYPDRGMNTEAFF. The chain is built from TRBV6-8 and TRBJ1-1; 10 nucleotides line up with TRBD1. Looked up from germline, CDR1 is MNHGY and CDR2 is SAAAGT. The CDR3 is made up of 16 amino acids. Trimming cost V 2 bases and J 0 bases; bases outside gene matches: 3.

This clone is termed medium-sized (0.01 to 0.1%). The CDR3 loop is CASRPGQSNYGYTF. The CDR3 DNA follows: TGTGCCAGCAGACCAGGACAGTCAAACTATGGCTACACCTTC. The chain recombines TRBV6-8 with TRBJ1-2, with D possibly matching TRBD1 (6 bases). Germline CDR1 MNHGY, CDR2 SAAAGT. This CDR3 comprises 14 residues. Trimming removed 6 bases at V and 2 bases at J, with 13 bases between.

This clone is labeled large. The rearrangement uses TRBV28 and TRBJ1-1; weak D call: TRBD1 (5 bases). The CDR3 runs to 14 residues. Germline V gene lookup returns CDR1 MDHEN and CDR2 SYDVKM. V was trimmed by 5 bases and J by 0 bases, leaving 10 bases between them. The CDR3 bases are TGTGCCAGCAGTCTCGGGGGTGTGAACACTGAAGCTTTCTTT. Amino acid sequence: CASSLGGVNTEAFF.

Details on this clone: The junction departs from the called germline gene at one end, perhaps through a read error. CDR3 in DNA: TGTGCCTGGAGTGTCACGGGGCACGCTACCGATTTT. Its protein is CAWSVTGHATDF. This rearrangement joins TRBV30 to TRBJ1-4, with D possibly being TRBD1 (5 bases). This CDR3 spans 12 amino acids. CDR1 is GTSNPN and CDR2 is SVGIG in the germline V gene (reference sequence).

This clone was counted only a few times. This chain links TRBV19 with TRBJ2-3; D gene uncertain. Germline lookup yields CDR1 LNHDA and CDR2 SQIVND (reference sequence). Trimming removed 5 bases at V and 2 bases at J, with 11 bases between. CDR3 length equals 14 residues. CDR3 amino acids: CASSLLATTDTQYF. Here the CDR3 DNA reads TGTGCCAGTAGTCTCTTGGCTACCACAGATACGCAGTATTTT. Full variable domain (missing parts from reference TRBV19 and TRBJ2-3): DGGITQSPKYLFRKEGQNVTLSCEQNLNHDAMYWYRQDPGQGLRLIYYSQIVNDFQKGDIAEGYSVSREKKESFPLTVTSAQKNPTAFYLCASSLLATTDTQYFGPGTRLTVL.

The rearrangement links TRBV18 to TRBJ1-1; D is ambiguous. This CDR3 region has 15 residues. Trimming left V 4 bases short and J 11 bases short, with 23 bases between. Germline loops: CDR1 KGHSH, CDR2 LQKENI. CDR3 coding DNA: TGTGCCAGCTCACGAACCTGGCCTGAACAGAGTGAGGCTTTCTTT. Its protein is CASSRTWPEQSEAFF.

This clone was observed a handful of times. V and J are TRBV7-8 and TRBJ1-1; unclear D gene. There are 13 residues in the CDR3. V was pared by 6 bases and J by 4 bases, with 12 bases between. Germline CDR1 is SGHVS and CDR2 is FQNEAQ. CDR3 sequence: CASRMTGSTEAFF. The CDR3 bases are TGTGCCAGCAGGATGACCGGGAGCACTGAAGCTTTCTTT.

The rearrangement links TRBV9 to TRBJ2-5, with TRBD2 matching 8 bases. Germline lookup yields CDR1 SGDLS and CDR2 YYNGEE. The CDR3 contains 15 residues. J lost 1 base, V lost 4 bases, and 6 bases had no gene match. CDR3 loop: CASSPRGGIQETQYF. The CDR3 bases are TGTGCCAGCAGCCCCCGGGGGGGTATCCAAGAGACCCAGTACTTC.

The chain links TRBV5-1 to TRBJ1-1; D remains ambiguous. The CDR3 is made up of 15 amino acids. V lost 0 bases, J lost 6 bases, and 15 bases lay in between. Germline CDR1 reads SGHRS; CDR2 reads YFSETQ. The CDR3 is CASSLAVGKAPEAFF. The CDR3 DNA is TGCGCCAGCAGCTTGGCGGTGGGAAAGGCTCCTGAAGCTTTCTTT.

J is TRBJ2-4 and V is TRBV18; possibly TRBD1 for D (6 bases). Trimming took 5 bases from V and 5 from J, leaving 13 bases between them. The CDR3 contains 14 residues. Germline CDR1 reads KGHSH; CDR2 reads LQKENI. The CDR3: CASSIPGHENIQYF. DNA of the CDR3: TGTGCCAGCTCAATTCCGGGACACGAAAACATTCAGTACTTC.